This TCR beta chain was sequenced for a study of cytomegalovirus exposure and HLA in healthy donors. As for the study in general: An earlier analysis found roughly 110 million unique TCR beta sequences from roughly 170 million T cells.

The PCR ran on 60 Vbeta and 13 Jbeta primers. Profiling relied on immunoSEQ multiplex PCR, and the TCRdb table lists in-frame clones only, not all of them. The profile covers over 130,000 clones, with approximately 57% appearing a single time and 1.8% taken by the ten largest. V lost 4 bases to trimming and J lost 4 bases, with 15 bases between them. The V gene's germline CDR1 is SEHNR and CDR2 FQNEAQ (reference sequence). The CDR3 runs 15 residues. The sequence was obtained from a male donor in good health and CMV-seronegative. The sequencing sample was made of PBMCs. V and J are TRBV7-9 and TRBJ2-3; tentatively, D is TRBD2 (7 bases). CDR3 loop: CASSSLRGGPDTQYF. CDR3 in DNA: TGTGCCAGCAGCTCCTTGAGGGGGGGGCCAGATACGCAGTATTTT.